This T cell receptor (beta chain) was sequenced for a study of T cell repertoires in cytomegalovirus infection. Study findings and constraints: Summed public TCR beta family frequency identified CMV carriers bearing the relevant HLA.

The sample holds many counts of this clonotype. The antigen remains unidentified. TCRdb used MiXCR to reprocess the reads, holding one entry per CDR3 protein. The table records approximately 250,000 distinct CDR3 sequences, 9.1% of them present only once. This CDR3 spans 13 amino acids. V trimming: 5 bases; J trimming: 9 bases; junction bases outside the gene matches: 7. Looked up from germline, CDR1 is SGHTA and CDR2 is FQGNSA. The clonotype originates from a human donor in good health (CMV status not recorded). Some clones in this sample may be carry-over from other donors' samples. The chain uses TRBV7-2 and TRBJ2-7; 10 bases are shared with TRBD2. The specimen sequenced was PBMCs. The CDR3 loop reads CASSPGLAGAQYF. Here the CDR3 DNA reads TGTGCCAGCAGCCCTGGGCTAGCGGGAGCGCAGTACTTC.